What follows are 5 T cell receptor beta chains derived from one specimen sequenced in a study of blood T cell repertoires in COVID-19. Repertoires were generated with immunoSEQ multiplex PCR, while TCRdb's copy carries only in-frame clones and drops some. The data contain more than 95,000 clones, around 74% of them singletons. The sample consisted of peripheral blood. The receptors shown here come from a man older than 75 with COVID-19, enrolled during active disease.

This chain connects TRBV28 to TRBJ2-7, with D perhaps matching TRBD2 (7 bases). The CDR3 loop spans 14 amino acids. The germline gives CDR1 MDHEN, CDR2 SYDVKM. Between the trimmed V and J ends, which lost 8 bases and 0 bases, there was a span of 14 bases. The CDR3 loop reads CASRPGGNSYEQYF. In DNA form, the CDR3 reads TGTGCCAGCCGACCGGGGGGCAACTCCTACGAGCAGTACTTC.

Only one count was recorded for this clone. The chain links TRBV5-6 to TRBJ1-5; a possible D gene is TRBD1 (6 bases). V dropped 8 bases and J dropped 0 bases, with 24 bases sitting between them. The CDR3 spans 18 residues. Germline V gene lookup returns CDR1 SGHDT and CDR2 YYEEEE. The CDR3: CASTNWTALYHSNQPQHF. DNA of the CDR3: TGTGCCAGTACGAACTGGACAGCACTTTACCATAGCAATCAGCCCCAGCATTTT.

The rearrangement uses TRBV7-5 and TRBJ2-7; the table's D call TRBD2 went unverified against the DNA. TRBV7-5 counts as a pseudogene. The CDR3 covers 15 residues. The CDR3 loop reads CARSLAPRERYEQYF. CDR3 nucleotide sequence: TGTGCCAGAAGCTTAGCTCCCCGGGAGAGGTACGAGCAGTACTTC.

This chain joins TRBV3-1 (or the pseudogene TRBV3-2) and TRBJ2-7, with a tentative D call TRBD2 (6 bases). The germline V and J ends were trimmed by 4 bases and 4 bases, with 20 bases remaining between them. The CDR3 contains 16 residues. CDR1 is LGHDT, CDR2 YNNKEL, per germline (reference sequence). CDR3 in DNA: TGTGCCAGCAGCCCCTCCGGCCGAGCGGCGGGGTACGAGCAGTACTTC. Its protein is CASSPSGRAAGYEQYF.

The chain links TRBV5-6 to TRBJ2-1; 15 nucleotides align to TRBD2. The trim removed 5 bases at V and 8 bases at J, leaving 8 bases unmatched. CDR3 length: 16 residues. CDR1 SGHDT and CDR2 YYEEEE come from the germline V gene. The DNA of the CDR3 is TGTGCCAGCAGTTACCGGACTAGCGGGAGGGCAGATGAGCAGTTCTTC. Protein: CASSYRTSGRADEQFF.